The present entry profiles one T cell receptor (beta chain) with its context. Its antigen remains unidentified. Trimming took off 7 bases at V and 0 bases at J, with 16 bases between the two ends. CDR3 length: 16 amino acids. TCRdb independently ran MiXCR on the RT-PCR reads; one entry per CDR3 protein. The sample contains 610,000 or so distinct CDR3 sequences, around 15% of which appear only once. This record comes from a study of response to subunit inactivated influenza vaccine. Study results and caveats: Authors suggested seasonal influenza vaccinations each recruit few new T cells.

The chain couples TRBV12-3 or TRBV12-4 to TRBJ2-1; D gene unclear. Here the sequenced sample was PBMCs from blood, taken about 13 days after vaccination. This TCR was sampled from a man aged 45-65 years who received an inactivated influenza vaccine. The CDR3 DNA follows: TGTGCCAGCACTTTGGGATTTCAAAGCTCCTACAATGAGCAGTTCTTC. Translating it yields CASTLGFQSSYNEQFF.